Listed below are T cell receptor beta chains from one sample, sequenced in a study of early T cells in non-severe SARS-CoV-2 infection. TCRdb re-called the 5' RACE reads with MiXCR, one entry per CDR3 protein. The sample has about 26,000 distinct CDR3 sequences, just over 4% seen once; the top ten hold 6.2%. Sequenced: whole blood. All receptors come from an adult who was a healthcare worker with PCR-confirmed SARS-CoV-2 infection or an uninfected control (not recorded which). The CDR3 runs from the conserved cysteine through the conserved F or W. A D gene is named only where the DNA matches it firmly. Expanded clones get a size class; other rows say once, few or many, or leave the size out.

CDR3aa: CASGQGPNQPQHF; CDR3nt: TGTGCCAGTGGGCAGGGCCCCAATCAGCCCCAGCATTTT; j_gene: TRBJ1-5; v_gene: TRBV19; abundance: many; d_gene: .
CDR3aa: CASSLVQGFSGANVLTF; CDR3nt: TGTGCCAGCAGTTTAGTCCAGGGATTCTCTGGGGCCAACGTCCTGACTTTC; j_gene: TRBJ2-6; v_gene: TRBV12-3/TRBV12-4; abundance: many; d_gene: .
CDR3aa: CSARDRVGGSYNEQFF; CDR3nt: TGCAGTGCTAGAGATCGGGTGGGAGGGTCCTACAATGAGCAGTTCTTC; j_gene: TRBJ2-1; v_gene: TRBV20-1; abundance: few; d_gene: TRBD2
CDR3aa: CASTIAGTSVPHEQFF; CDR3nt: TGTGCCAGCACAATAGCCGGGACTAGCGTGCCCCATGAGCAGTTCTTC; j_gene: TRBJ2-1; v_gene: TRBV25-1; abundance: many; d_gene: TRBD2
CDR3aa: CASSLRLADKKQYF; CDR3nt: TGTGCCAGCAGCCTCAGACTAGCGGATAAGAAGCAGTACTTC; j_gene: TRBJ2-7; v_gene: TRBV5-6; abundance: many; d_gene: TRBD2
CDR3aa: CASSPPGQGGSPLHF; CDR3nt: TGTGCCAGCTCACCACCGGGACAGGGAGGTTCACCCCTCCACTTT; j_gene: TRBJ1-6; v_gene: TRBV18; abundance: .; d_gene: TRBD1
CDR3aa: CASSEAGSYGYTF; CDR3nt: TGTGCCAGCAGTGAAGCCGGTAGTTATGGCTACACCTTC; j_gene: TRBJ1-2; v_gene: TRBV2; abundance: many; d_gene: .
CDR3aa: CASSFETSGTDTQYF; CDR3nt: TGCGCCAGCAGCTTTGAGACTAGCGGCACAGATACGCAGTATTTT; j_gene: TRBJ2-3; v_gene: TRBV5-1; abundance: many; d_gene: TRBD2
CDR3aa: CASSPMTSGRAYEQYF; CDR3nt: TGTGCCAGCAGCCCTATGACTAGCGGGAGGGCCTACGAGCAGTACTTC; j_gene: TRBJ2-7; v_gene: TRBV14; abundance: many; d_gene: TRBD2
CDR3aa: CATSREAYGYTF; CDR3nt: TGTGCCACCAGCAGAGAGGCCTATGGCTACACCTTC; j_gene: TRBJ1-2; v_gene: TRBV15; abundance: many; d_gene: .
CDR3aa: CASSLSRDTGELFF; CDR3nt: TGTGCCAGCAGCTTAAGCAGAGACACCGGGGAGCTGTTTTTT; j_gene: TRBJ2-2; v_gene: TRBV7-3; abundance: many; d_gene: .
CDR3aa: CASSDGTSGRNEQFF; CDR3nt: TGTGCCAGCAGTGACGGGACTAGCGGGAGAAATGAGCAGTTCTTC; j_gene: TRBJ2-1; v_gene: TRBV6-2/TRBV6-3; abundance: many; d_gene: TRBD2
CDR3aa: CASSYGTRTGELFF; CDR3nt: TGTGCCAGCAGCTACGGGACTCGGACCGGGGAGCTGTTTTTT; j_gene: TRBJ2-2; v_gene: TRBV7-3; abundance: many; d_gene: .
CDR3aa: CASSLMSGREQFF; CDR3nt: TGTGCCAGCAGCTTAATGTCGGGACGCGAGCAGTTCTTC; j_gene: TRBJ2-1; v_gene: TRBV7-3; abundance: few; d_gene: .
CDR3aa: CATEPRTGTGRTEAFF; CDR3nt: TGTGCCACAGAACCCCGTACCGGGACGGGGCGCACTGAAGCTTTCTTT; j_gene: TRBJ1-1; v_gene: TRBV10-3; abundance: .; d_gene: .
CDR3aa: CSVAELEAFF; CDR3nt: TGCAGCGTGGCGGAACTAGAAGCTTTCTTT; j_gene: TRBJ1-1; v_gene: TRBV29-1; abundance: many; d_gene: .
CDR3aa: CSVEGLRTNPYEQYF; CDR3nt: TGCAGCGTTGAAGGCTTGCGGACAAACCCCTACGAGCAGTACTTC; j_gene: TRBJ2-7; v_gene: TRBV29-1; abundance: few; d_gene: .